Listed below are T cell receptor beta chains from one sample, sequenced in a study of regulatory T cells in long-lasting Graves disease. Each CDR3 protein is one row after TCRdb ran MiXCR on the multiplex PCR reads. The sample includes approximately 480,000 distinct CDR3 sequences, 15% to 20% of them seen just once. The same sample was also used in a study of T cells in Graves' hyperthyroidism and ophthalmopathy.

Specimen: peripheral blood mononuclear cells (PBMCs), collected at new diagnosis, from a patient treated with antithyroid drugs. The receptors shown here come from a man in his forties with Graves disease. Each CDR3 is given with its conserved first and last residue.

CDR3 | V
CASGGGTPNTGELFF | TRBV11-2
CATSREGQGASNEQFF | TRBV15
CASSFSVPGQGLHF | TRBV12-3/TRBV12-4
CSVTDGRNEQFF | TRBV29-1
CASSQVGGATNEKLFF | TRBV3-1
CASSHILQGTKNIQYF | TRBV28
CASSASGIPYDEQYF | TRBV9
CASSHSRGYGYTF | TRBV12-3/TRBV12-4
CASSGGQGARSPLHF | TRBV7-9
CASSYSSLPANTGELFF | TRBV6-2/TRBV6-3
CASSLQGTGGWETQYF | TRBV28
CASSLVRNTDTQYF | TRBV5-1
CASSSADSRIYEQYF | TRBV6-5
CSAHPGGLSQPQHF | TRBV20-1
CSASGRNNQPQHF | TRBV20-1
CAISEGQGPDEQFF | TRBV10-3
CASSFPGGKNSPLHF | TRBV7-9
CSVDAKNTEAFF | TRBV29-1
CASSSGTSGLSDTQYF | TRBV7-9
CASLGLIAGSSYNEQFF | TRBV6-2/TRBV6-3
CASSHLTRSYNEQFF | TRBV7-9
CASSWGDRASGYTF | TRBV6-9
CASSLGQGTYEQYF | TRBV27
CASVAGGPGNTIYF | TRBV19
CASAGTGTGGQPQHF | TRBV28
CASSLGGARSYNSPLHF | TRBV12-3/TRBV12-4
CSAWEGLANHEQYF | TRBV20-1
CASSFLAYEQYF | TRBV7-9
CASSHGPGQPGEQYF | TRBV7-9
CASSERTSGSNEQFF | TRBV2
CASSLDRDLSYNEQFF | TRBV5-1
CAGSLSRYEQYF | TRBV28
CASSVGAKETQYF | TRBV7-9
CSASSAGSTDTQYF | TRBV20-1
CASSELGQGNNQPQHF | TRBV6-1
CASSRGLAGNEQFF | TRBV6-2/TRBV6-3
CASSQPSTGLGNTIYF | TRBV12-3/TRBV12-4
CASSDVDTSSYEQYF | TRBV2
CASRRGQGLLTEAFF | TRBV28
CASSLETGRGYTF | TRBV5-1
CASSLSGTSGATYEQYF | TRBV5-8
CASSLSTGAYEQYF | TRBV5-1